The 5 T cell receptor beta chains listed next were all sequenced from one sample in a study of T cells after yellow fever vaccination. TCRdb re-derived calls from the 5' RACE reads in MiXCR, one entry per CDR3 protein. Among 320,000 or so distinct CDR3 sequences, roughly 8% were seen once, and the ten largest hold about 16%. This specimen was PBMCs, taken more than 35 days after the first yellow fever vaccination. These receptors came from a man aged 18-30 years who received the YFV17D yellow fever vaccine.

V usage is TRBV18 and J usage is TRBJ2-5; D not certain. The CDR3 totals 15 residues. V was trimmed by 1 base and J by 2 bases, leaving 11 bases between them. Germline V gives CDR1 KGHSH, CDR2 LQKENI. The CDR3 region is CASSPRVGTQETQYF. Written as DNA, the CDR3 is TGTGCCAGCTCACCACGAGTCGGAACTCAAGAGACCCAGTACTTC.

This clonotype was seen repeatedly, ten times or more. V is TRBV7-2 and J is TRBJ1-1; D call uncertain. This CDR3 has 13 amino acids. Germline loops: CDR1 SGHTA, CDR2 FQGNSA. V was clipped by 4 bases and J by 7 bases, with 13 bases between them. The CDR3 region is CASSSQSRGEAFF. CDR3 in DNA: TGTGCCAGCAGCTCGCAAAGTCGGGGTGAAGCTTTCTTT.

The CDR3 coding sequence is TGTGCCAGCAGCCAGTTCAGACAGGAAGAGACCCAGTACTTC. It encodes CASSQFRQEETQYF. This chain uses TRBV5-6 with TRBJ2-5, with D possibly TRBD1 on 6 matching bases. Per the germline V gene, CDR1 is SGHDT and CDR2 is YYEEEE. Trimming took off 4 bases at V and 3 bases at J, with 13 bases between the two ends. There are 14 residues in the CDR3.

This clonotype was detected a few times. The chain couples TRBV12-3 or TRBV12-4 to TRBJ1-5; 9 positions agree with TRBD1. The CDR3 contains 14 residues. The J segment lost 6 bases and the V segment lost 4 bases, leaving 4 bases of the junction unmatched. As DNA, the CDR3 is TGTGCCAGCAGTTCCGGACAGGGGTCTCAGCCCCAGCATTTT. Amino acid sequence: CASSSGQGSQPQHF.

This clonotype was seen more than once but under ten times. Germline and junction disagree at one end, which may indicate a read error. The rearrangement uses TRBV7-6 and TRBJ2-5, with 9 bases matching TRBD2. This CDR3 contains 19 residues. Germline V gene lookup returns CDR1 SGHVS and CDR2 FNYEAQ. CDR3 DNA sequence: TGTGCCACCAGCTTAGAGAAAGGTGCGGGGGGGCCCTACCAAGAGACCCAGTACTTC. Its translation is CATSLEKGAGGPYQETQYF. Full variable domain (remainder filled in from reference TRBV7-6 and TRBJ2-5): GAGVSQSPRYKVTKRGQDVALRCDPISGHVSLYWYRQALGQGPEFLTYFNYEAQQDKSGLPNDRFSAERPEGSISTLTIQRTEQRDSAMYRCATSLEKGAGGPYQETQYFGPGTRLLVL.